The clone carrying this T cell receptor (beta chain) was found many times. The antigen is unknown. Collection of 9.5 to 10 milliliters of peripheral blood was performed for each donor. These data originate in a study of blood T cells in healthy people across ages. In the study overall: Researchers report that template switching captured about one barcoded beta molecule per two T cells. The study's findings and limits: Any changes in expanded clonotypes were possibly confounded, as donor CMV status remained unknown.

With a J-beta primer mix and a sample-barcoded 5' primer, a second PCR ran about 7 to 12 cycles. Researchers report that a template-switch adaptor with 12 random nucleotides tagged each cDNA molecule. TCRdb re-called the 5' RACE reads through MiXCR, storing one row per CDR3 protein. Of around 670,000 distinct CDR3 sequences listed, roughly 30% are singletons. The CDR3 consists of 15 residues. Germline CDR1 SGHTA, CDR2 FQGNSA. Trimming took 5 bases from V and 2 from J; bases not matched to a gene: 5. Sample: blood. The sequence was obtained from a woman of 80 years or more in good health. This chain joins TRBV7-2 and TRBJ2-4; 8 bases match TRBD2. The CDR3 DNA reads as TGTGCCAGCAGCCCCGGGGGGGCGACCAAAAACATTCAGTACTTC. Encoded protein: CASSPGGATKNIQYF.